This T cell receptor beta chain was captured in a study of shared clonotypes between healthy human individuals (dated by TCRdb to the early 2020s). Regarding the study in general: The cohort comprised two women and a few men aged 18 to 49 years. Libraries were prepared and TCR repertoires were sequenced by different laboratories using diverse techniques, in order to increase sequencing depth and limit assay-specific biases. For each donor, CD4 naive and CD4 memory were each given three plates, CD8 naive was given two plates, and CD8 memory was given one plate. To estimate repertoire size and how much clonotype sharing occurs between individuals, the study deeply sequenced the blood TCR repertoires of 5 or 6 healthy adults. Leukapheresis yielded between about 0.85 and 10 billion PBMCs per donor. What the study reported, not specific to this receptor: Larger estimated clonotype richness was generally found for naive subsets than for memory subsets. The small number of donors limited the genetic and exposure-history diversity represented. Pairwise subsampling led to the expectation that sequencing depth would affect the degree of clonotype sharing among donors. About 4.5% of naive CD4, approximately 3.7% of naive CD8, about 2.1% of memory CD4, and approximately 0.4% of memory CD8 clonotypes were shared across several donors. Higher generation probabilities were observed for clonotypes shared by all four sorted-subset donors than for non-shared clonotypes. Rarefaction of sorted-subset datasets indicated incomplete sequencing despite the large sequencing depth. Sampling was restricted to blood, and TCR repertoires in tissue are likely to differ from TCR repertoires in blood.

As to this clone: Its antigen is not yet known. One base away there is no much larger clone; base qualities are not given. Additional DNA sequences in this sample encode the identical CDR3.

Using the deep immunoSEQ assay, TCR CDR3 regions were amplified from genomic DNA by multiplex PCR. Extracted genomic DNA from each cell subset was spread evenly across all wells of several immunoSEQ 96-well plates, with each plate serving as a replicate. For sorted subsets, approximately 200 ng of genomic DNA, equivalent to some 33,000 T cell genomes, went into each replicate PCR. Purified libraries were quantified with a Qubit 3.0 fluorometer, sized on a Bioanalyzer 2100, and re-quantified with the KAPA Library Quantification kit. A separate single-read 150-cycle Illumina NextSeq 550 flow cell was used to sequence each immunoSEQ 96-well plate. Regarding the original processing steps: Because the immunoSEQ output held only junctional sequences and lacked quality scores, the filtering could not match the filtering applied to full-length reads. To assign V/J genes and CDR3, sequences were annotated using PyIR, a Python wrapper for IgBLAST v1.9, with IMGT germline references. Reads were filtered out if the reads had weak V/J assignments (E-value above 1e-6), no CDR3, stop codons, out-of-frame junctions, or ambiguous translated residues. V3J clonotypes were defined as sequences sharing an identical inferred V gene, J gene, and CDR3 amino acid sequence. Percentage overlap between repertoires was computed as shared unique clonotypes divided by the size of the smaller repertoire. Richness of each repertoire was evaluated using RTK rarefaction, the Chao1 estimator, and Recon v2.1 estimates of unobserved clonotypes. For all TCRbeta clonotypes obtained by the gDNA method from several donors, generation probabilities were computed with OLGA. TCRdb stores this immuneACCESS table with in-frame sequences only. Part of the clones is absent; in the studies checked, under half of the shortfall reflects unresolved V genes, and no reason is known for the rest. The DNA gave D and trimming, while V, J and clone size come from that table. This sample lists approximately 1,500,000 clones; roughly 98% were detected once. Roughly 0.4% of the sample lies in the top ten.

The donors were healthy, HIV-negative adults who had no recently reported acute infections or vaccinations. All donors were Caucasian adults living in Nashville, Tennessee, USA. CD4+ T cells were enriched by magnetic negative selection; naive cells were then positively selected on CD45RA, and the negative fraction formed the memory subset. Blood was obtained by leukapheresis, after which PBMCs were separated by Ficoll-Histopaque density gradient centrifugation and cryopreserved in liquid nitrogen vapor phase. Analytical flow cytometry was used to check the purity and quantity of each magnetically sorted T cell population. Genomic DNA was isolated from every sorted fraction and measured by UV absorbance on a Nanodrop 2000c. Sequences were obtained from naive CD4+ T cells sorted from blood. The cell subset or site label on this specimen signifies: CD45RA+ positively selected. The sequence was collected from a man aged 30-40 years in good health.

CDR3 sequence: CSASPGGGYTF. Read as DNA, the sequence is TGCAGTGCTTCCCCGGGGGGTGGCTACACCTTC. This chain is built from TRBV20-1 and TRBJ1-2; the D gene is perhaps TRBD1, on 5 matching bases. CDR1 DFQATT and CDR2 SNEGSKA were looked up in the germline V gene (reference sequence). Spanning cysteine to phenylalanine, the CDR3 consists of 11 amino acids. The entry retains the CDR3 DNA only, 33 bases that are in frame from base 1. The trim is 5 bases for V and 7 bases for J, with a gap of 11 bases between the germline ends.